This TCR beta chain was sequenced during a study of T cell repertoires in cytomegalovirus infection. Overall study: Recently identified HLA-C-restricted CMV epitopes and well-studied HLA-B-restricted CMV epitopes were used by the study. Signatures in public TCR beta sequences pointed to both CMV infection and matching HLA type. General observations from the study: HLA-C-restricted CMV-specific TCR beta clonotypes were dominant in the ex vivo response.

The V segment lost 5 bases and the J segment 6 bases; nucleotides outside the gene matches: 3. Germline values: CDR1 SEHNR, CDR2 FQNEAQ (reference sequence). The CDR3 consists of 14 residues. TCRdb passed the reads through MiXCR, listing each CDR3 protein once. This sample has roughly 730,000 distinct CDR3 sequences, with around 31% found just once. A word on this clonotype: Antigen unknown.

The sequenced sample was cultured PBMCs, obtained from culture after CMV antigen stimulation. The genes are TRBV7-9 and TRBJ1-4; 10 nucleotides line up with TRBD1. This receptor was taken from a human donor in good health (CMV status not recorded). Some clones in this sample may be carry-over from other donors' samples. The CDR3 DNA follows: TGTGCCAGCAGCCGGGACAGGGGCGATGAAAAACTGTTTTTT. Its translation is CASSRDRGDEKLFF. Full variable domain (rest looked up from reference TRBV7-9 and TRBJ1-4): DTGVSQNPRHKITKRGQNVTFRCDPISEHNRLYWYRQTLGQGPEFLTYFQNEAQLEKSRLLSDRFSAERPKGSFSTLEIQRTEQGDSAMYLCASSRDRGDEKLFFGSGTQLSVL.